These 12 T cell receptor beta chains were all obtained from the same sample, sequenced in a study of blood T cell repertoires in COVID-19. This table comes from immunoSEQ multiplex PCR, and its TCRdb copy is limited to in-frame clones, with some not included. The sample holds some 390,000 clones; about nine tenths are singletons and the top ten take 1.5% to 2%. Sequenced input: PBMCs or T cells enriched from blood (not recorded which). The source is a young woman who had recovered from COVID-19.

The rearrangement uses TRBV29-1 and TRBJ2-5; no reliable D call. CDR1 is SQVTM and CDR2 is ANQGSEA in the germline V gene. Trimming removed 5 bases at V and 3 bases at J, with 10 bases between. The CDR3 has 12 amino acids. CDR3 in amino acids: CSVHSQEETQYF. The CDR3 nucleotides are TGCAGCGTTCACAGCCAAGAAGAGACCCAGTACTTC.

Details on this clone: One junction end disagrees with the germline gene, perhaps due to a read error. The CDR3: CASSPLGANTGELFF. The CDR3, as DNA: TGTGCCAGCTCACCCTTGGGGGCGAATACCGGGGAGCTGTTTTTT. V and J are TRBV18 and TRBJ2-2; D possibly corresponds to TRBD1 (6 bases). The CDR3 sequence is 15 residues long. Germline V gene lookup returns CDR1 KGHSH and CDR2 LQKENI.

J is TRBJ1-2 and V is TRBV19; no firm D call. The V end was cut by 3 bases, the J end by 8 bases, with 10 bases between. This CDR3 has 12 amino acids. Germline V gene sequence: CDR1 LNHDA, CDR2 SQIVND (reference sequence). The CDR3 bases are TGTGCCAGTAGTATCCGGACGGGGGGCTACACCTTC. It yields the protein CASSIRTGGYTF.

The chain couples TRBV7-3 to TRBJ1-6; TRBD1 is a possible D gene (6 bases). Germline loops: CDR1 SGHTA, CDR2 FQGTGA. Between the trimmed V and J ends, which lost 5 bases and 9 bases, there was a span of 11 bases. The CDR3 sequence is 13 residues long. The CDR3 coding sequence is TGTGCCAGCAGCGATACAGGGCTTTCACCCCTCCACTTT. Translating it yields CASSDTGLSPLHF.

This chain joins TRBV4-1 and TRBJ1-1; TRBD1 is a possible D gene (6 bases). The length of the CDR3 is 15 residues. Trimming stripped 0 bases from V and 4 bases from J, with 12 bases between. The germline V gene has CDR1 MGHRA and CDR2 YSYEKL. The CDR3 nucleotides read TGCGCCAGCAGCCAAGATCTTCGGGGGGCCACTGAAGCTTTCTTT. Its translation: CASSQDLRGATEAFF.

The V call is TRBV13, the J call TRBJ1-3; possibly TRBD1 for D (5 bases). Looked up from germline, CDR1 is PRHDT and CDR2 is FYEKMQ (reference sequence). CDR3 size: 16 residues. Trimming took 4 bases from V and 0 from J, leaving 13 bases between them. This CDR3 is CASSSEQESSGNTIYF. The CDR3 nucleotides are TGTGCCAGCAGCTCGGAACAGGAGAGCTCTGGAAACACCATATATTTT.

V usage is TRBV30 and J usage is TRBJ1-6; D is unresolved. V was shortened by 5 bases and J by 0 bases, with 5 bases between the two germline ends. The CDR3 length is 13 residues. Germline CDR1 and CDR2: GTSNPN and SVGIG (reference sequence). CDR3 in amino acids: CAWCSSYNSPLHF. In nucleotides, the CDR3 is TGTGCCTGGTGTAGCTCCTATAATTCACCCCTCCACTTT. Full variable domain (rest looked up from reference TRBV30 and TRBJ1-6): SQTIHQWPATLVQPVGSPLSLECTVEGTSNPNLYWYRQAAGRGLQLLFYSVGIGQISSEVPQNLSASRPQDRQFILSSKKLLLSDSGFYLCAWCSSYNSPLHFGNGTRLTVT.

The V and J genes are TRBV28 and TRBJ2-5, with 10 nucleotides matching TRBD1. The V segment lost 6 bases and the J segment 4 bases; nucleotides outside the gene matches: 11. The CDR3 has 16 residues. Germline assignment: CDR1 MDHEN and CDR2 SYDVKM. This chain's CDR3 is CASSGGDRGRRETQYF. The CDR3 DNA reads TGTGCCAGCAGCGGGGGAGACAGGGGGCGGCGAGAGACCCAGTACTTC. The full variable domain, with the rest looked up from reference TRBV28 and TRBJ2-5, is DVKVTQSSRYLVKRTGEKVFLECVQDMDHENMFWYRQDPGLGLRLIYFSYDVKMKEKGDIPEGYSVSREKKERFSLILESASTNQTSMYLCASSGGDRGRRETQYFGPGTRLLVL.

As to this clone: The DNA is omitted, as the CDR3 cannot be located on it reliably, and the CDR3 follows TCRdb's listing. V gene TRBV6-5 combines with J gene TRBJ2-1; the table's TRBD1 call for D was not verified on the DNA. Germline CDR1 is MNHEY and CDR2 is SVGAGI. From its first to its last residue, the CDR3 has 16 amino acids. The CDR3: CASSSSQGQSYNEQFF.

CDR3 nucleotide sequence: TGTGCCTGGAGTCTAGCGGAGGGAGAGACCCAGTACTTC. Translating it yields CAWSLAEGETQYF. The V and J genes are TRBV30 and TRBJ2-5, with 7 positions matching TRBD2. CDR3 length: 13 amino acids. V was pared by 2 bases and J by 4 bases, with 4 bases of the junction left unmatched. CDR1 and CDR2 from the germline V gene are GTSNPN and SVGIG (reference sequence).

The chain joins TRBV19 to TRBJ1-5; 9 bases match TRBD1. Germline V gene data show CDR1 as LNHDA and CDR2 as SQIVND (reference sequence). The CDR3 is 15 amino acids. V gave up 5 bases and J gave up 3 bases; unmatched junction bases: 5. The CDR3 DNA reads TGTGCCAGTAGTGGGGGACAGGGTCCCAATCAGCCCCAGCATTTT. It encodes CASSGGQGPNQPQHF. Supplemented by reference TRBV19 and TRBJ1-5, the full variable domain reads DGGITQSPKYLFRKEGQNVTLSCEQNLNHDAMYWYRQDPGQGLRLIYYSQIVNDFQKGDIAEGYSVSREKKESFPLTVTSAQKNPTAFYLCASSGGQGPNQPQHFGDGTRLSIL.

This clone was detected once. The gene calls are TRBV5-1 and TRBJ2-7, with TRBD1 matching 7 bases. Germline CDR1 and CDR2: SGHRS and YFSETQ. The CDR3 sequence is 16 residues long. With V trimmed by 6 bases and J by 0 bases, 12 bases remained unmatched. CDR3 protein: CASTYWPGDSSYEQYF. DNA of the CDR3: TGCGCCAGCACTTACTGGCCCGGGGACAGCTCCTACGAGCAGTACTTC.